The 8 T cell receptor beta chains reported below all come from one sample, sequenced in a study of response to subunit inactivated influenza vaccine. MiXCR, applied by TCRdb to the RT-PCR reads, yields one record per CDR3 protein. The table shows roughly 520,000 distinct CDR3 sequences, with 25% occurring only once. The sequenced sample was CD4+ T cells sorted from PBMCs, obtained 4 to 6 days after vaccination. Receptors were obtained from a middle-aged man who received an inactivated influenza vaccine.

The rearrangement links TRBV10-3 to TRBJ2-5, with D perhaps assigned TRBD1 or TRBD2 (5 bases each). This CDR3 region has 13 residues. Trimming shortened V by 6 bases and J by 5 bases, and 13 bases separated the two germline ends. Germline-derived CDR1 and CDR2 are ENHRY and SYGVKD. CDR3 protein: CAIRSVGEETQYF. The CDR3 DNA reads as TGTGCCATCAGATCGGTAGGGGAGGAGACCCAGTACTTC.

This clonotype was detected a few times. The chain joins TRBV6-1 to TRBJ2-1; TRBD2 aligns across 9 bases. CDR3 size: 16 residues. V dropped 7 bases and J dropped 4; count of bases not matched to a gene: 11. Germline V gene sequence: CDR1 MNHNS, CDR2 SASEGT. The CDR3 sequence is CASKKLAGTLYNEQFF. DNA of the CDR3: TGTGCCAGCAAGAAACTAGCGGGCACCTTGTACAATGAGCAGTTCTTC.

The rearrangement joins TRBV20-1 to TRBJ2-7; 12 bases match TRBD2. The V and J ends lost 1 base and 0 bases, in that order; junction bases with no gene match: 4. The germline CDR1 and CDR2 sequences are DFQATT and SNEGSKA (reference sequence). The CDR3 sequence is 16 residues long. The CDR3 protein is CSARGTSGASSYEQYF. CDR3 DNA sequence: TGCAGTGCTAGAGGGACTAGCGGGGCCAGCTCCTACGAGCAGTACTTC.

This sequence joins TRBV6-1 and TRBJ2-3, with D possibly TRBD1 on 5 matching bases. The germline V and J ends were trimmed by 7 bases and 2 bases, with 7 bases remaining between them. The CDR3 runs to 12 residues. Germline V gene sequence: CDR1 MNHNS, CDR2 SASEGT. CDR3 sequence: CASKTATDTQYF. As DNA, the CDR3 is TGTGCCAGCAAGACAGCCACAGATACGCAGTATTTT.

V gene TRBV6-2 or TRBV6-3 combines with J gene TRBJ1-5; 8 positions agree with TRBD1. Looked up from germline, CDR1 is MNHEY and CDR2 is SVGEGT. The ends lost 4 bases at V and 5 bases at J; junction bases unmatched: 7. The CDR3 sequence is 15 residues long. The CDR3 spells CASSWDRRGDQPQHF. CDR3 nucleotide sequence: TGTGCCAGCAGTTGGGACAGGAGAGGTGATCAGCCCCAGCATTTT.

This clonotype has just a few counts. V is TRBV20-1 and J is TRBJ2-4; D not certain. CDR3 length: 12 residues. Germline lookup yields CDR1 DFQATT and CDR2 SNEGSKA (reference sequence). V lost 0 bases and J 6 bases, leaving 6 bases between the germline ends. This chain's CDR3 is CSARDPGNIQYF. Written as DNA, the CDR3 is TGCAGTGCTAGAGATCCCGGAAACATTCAGTACTTC.

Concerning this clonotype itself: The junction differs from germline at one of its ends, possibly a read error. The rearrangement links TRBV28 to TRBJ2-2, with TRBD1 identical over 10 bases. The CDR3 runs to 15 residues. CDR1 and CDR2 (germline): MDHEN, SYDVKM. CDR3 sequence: CASRGQGQNTGELSF. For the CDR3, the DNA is TGTGCCAGCAGGGGACAGGGGCAGAACACCGGGGAGCTGTCTTTT.

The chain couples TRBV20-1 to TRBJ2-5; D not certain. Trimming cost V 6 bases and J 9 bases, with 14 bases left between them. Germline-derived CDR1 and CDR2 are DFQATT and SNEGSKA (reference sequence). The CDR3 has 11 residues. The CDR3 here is CSALTRMSQYF. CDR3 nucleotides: TGCAGTGCACTTACGCGGATGTCCCAGTACTTC.